Each of the 19 T cell receptor beta chains below was sequenced from the same sample in a study of blood T cell repertoires in COVID-19. Here immunoSEQ multiplex PCR was the method, and the copy in TCRdb shows in-frame clones only, minus some. The sample yields roughly 300,000 clones, 80% to 90% seen once. The specimen sequenced was PBMCs or T cells enriched from blood (not recorded which). The receptor source for this set is a woman aged 40 to 50 with acute COVID-19.

The chain is built from TRBV5-6 and TRBJ1-6, with D tentatively TRBD1 (6 bases). V shed 4 bases and J shed 8 bases, with 19 bases lying between them. This CDR3 spans 16 amino acids. Germline CDR1 and CDR2: SGHDT and YYEEEE. The CDR3 spells CASSRIPQGSDSPLHF. The CDR3, as DNA: TGTGCCAGCAGCCGAATCCCACAGGGTTCGGATTCACCCCTCCACTTT.

The rearrangement links TRBV3-1 (or the pseudogene TRBV3-2) to TRBJ1-2; tentative D call: TRBD1 (6 bases). This CDR3 region has 16 residues. Germline V gives CDR1 LGHDT, CDR2 YNNKEL (reference sequence). The germline V and J ends were trimmed by 1 base and 5 bases, with 17 bases remaining between them. For the CDR3, the DNA is TGTGCCAGCAGCCAAGTTTCAAGAGGGGGACGGTATGGCTACACCTTC. Amino acids: CASSQVSRGGRYGYTF.

The chain employs TRBV5-6 and TRBJ1-1; 7 bases align to TRBD1. This CDR3 is built from 14 residues. The germline CDR1 and CDR2 sequences are SGHDT and YYEEEE. The V segment lost 0 bases and the J segment 11 bases; nucleotides outside the gene matches: 10. The chain's CDR3 is CASSLAQGLAAAFF. CDR3 sequence (DNA): TGTGCCAGCAGCTTGGCACAGGGGTTGGCAGCTGCTTTCTTT. The full variable domain, rest sourced from reference TRBV5-6 and TRBJ1-1, is DAGVTQSPTHLIKTRGQQVTLRCSPKSGHDTVSWYQQALGQGPQFIFQYYEEEERQRGNFPDRFSGHQFPNYSSELNVNALLLGDSALYLCASSLAQGLAAAFFGQGTRLTVV.

The rearrangement joins TRBV6-5 to TRBJ1-1; D unclear. Between the trimmed V and J ends, which lost 6 bases and 1 base, there was a span of 9 bases. The CDR3 contains 13 residues. Germline CDR1 reads MNHEY; CDR2 reads SVGAGI. The CDR3 bases are TGTGCCAGCAGGCGGGCGAAGAACACTGAAGCTTTCTTT. This encodes CASRRAKNTEAFF.

This clone is a singleton in its sample. The chain uses TRBV5-1 and TRBJ2-7; D is perhaps TRBD1 (6 bases). Germline V lookup: CDR1 SGHRS, CDR2 YFSETQ. Trimming took off 2 bases at V and 3 bases at J, with 12 bases between the two ends. The CDR3 runs to 14 residues. CDR3 protein: CASSFSGVYYEQYF. The CDR3 nucleotides read TGCGCCAGCAGCTTCTCAGGGGTCTACTACGAGCAGTACTTC.

This clone was counted only a few times. The rearrangement uses TRBV19 and TRBJ1-2; 9 positions agree with TRBD1. This CDR3 spans 16 amino acids. V dropped 5 bases and J dropped 2; count of bases not matched to a gene: 9. CDR1 is LNHDA, CDR2 SQIVND, per germline (reference sequence). CDR3 protein: CASSSWTGANNYGYTF. The CDR3 DNA is TGTGCCAGTAGTTCGTGGACAGGGGCTAACAACTATGGCTACACCTTC.

The chain is built from TRBV7-9 and TRBJ2-2, with 7 bases lining up with TRBD2. V gave up 6 bases and J gave up 3 bases; unmatched junction bases: 4. Germline assignment: CDR1 SEHNR and CDR2 FQNEAQ (reference sequence). CDR3 length: 14 amino acids. CDR3 protein: CASSHGGYTGELFF. CDR3 coding DNA: TGTGCCAGCAGTCACGGGGGGTACACCGGGGAGCTGTTTTTT.

The rearrangement uses TRBV5-4 and TRBJ2-7; 10 nucleotides agree with TRBD1. The V segment lost 0 bases and the J segment 6 bases; nucleotides outside the gene matches: 6. Germline-derived CDR1 and CDR2 are SGHNT and YYREEE (reference sequence). CDR3 length: 15 residues. The CDR3 nucleotides read TGTGCCAGCAGCTTGGGAGGGACAGGGGTTGCCGAGCAGTACTTC. Encoded protein: CASSLGGTGVAEQYF.

This sequence joins TRBV28 and TRBJ2-5; 7 nucleotides agree with TRBD2. V lost 5 bases to trimming and J lost 3 bases; unmatched junction nucleotides: 15. CDR1 is MDHEN and CDR2 is SYDVKM in the germline V gene. The CDR3 is made up of 17 amino acids. The CDR3 spells CASSLLFAGEEEETQYF. The CDR3, as DNA: TGTGCCAGCAGTCTACTCTTCGCGGGAGAAGAAGAAGAGACCCAGTACTTC.

The chain joins TRBV10-3 to TRBJ2-3, with 12 bases identical to TRBD2. CDR1 and CDR2 from the germline V gene are ENHRY and SYGVKD. This CDR3 has 18 amino acids. V was pared by 3 bases and J by 6 bases, with 13 bases of the junction left unmatched. The DNA for the CDR3 is TGTGCCATCAGTGAACGACTAGCGGGAGAAAGAGTAACGGATACGCAGTATTTT. Translated, it gives CAISERLAGERVTDTQYF.

The rearrangement links TRBV11-3 to TRBJ2-5, with D possibly being TRBD2 (5 bases). The CDR3 is made up of 12 amino acids. V lost 5 bases, J lost 5 bases, and 9 bases lay in between. Germline CDR1 is SGHNT and CDR2 is YENEEA. CDR3 in amino acids: CASSRGYETQYF. DNA for the CDR3: TGTGCCAGCAGCCGAGGGTACGAGACCCAGTACTTC. Supplemented by reference TRBV11-3 and TRBJ2-5, the full variable domain reads EAGVVQSPRYKIIEKKQPVAFWCNPISGHNTLYWYLQNLGQGPELLIRYENEEAVDDSQLPKDRFSAERLKGVDSTLKIQPAELGDSAVYLCASSRGYETQYFGPGTRLLVL.

This clone was recorded only once. The genes are TRBV25-1 and TRBJ1-1, with 7 bases identical to TRBD1. The ends lost 5 bases at V and 3 bases at J; junction bases unmatched: 3. Germline V CDR1 and CDR2: MGHDK, SYGVNS. The CDR3 length is 13 residues. The CDR3 nucleotides are TGTGCCAGCAGTAGTGACAGGGACACTGAAGCTTTCTTT. Translated: CASSSDRDTEAFF.

CDR3 nucleotides: TGTGCCACCAGTGAGGTTGCGGGTCGCACAGATACGCAGTATTTT. This gives the protein CATSEVAGRTDTQYF. This rearrangement joins TRBV24-1 to TRBJ2-3; D possibly corresponds to TRBD2 (5 bases). CDR1 and CDR2 (germline): KGHDR, SFDVKD. V lost 4 bases, J lost 1 base, and 11 bases lay in between. The CDR3 runs 15 residues.

There are a few counts of this clone. The chain uses TRBV3-1 (or the pseudogene TRBV3-2) and TRBJ1-6; TRBD1 matches 7 bases. The CDR3 is 16 amino acids. Germline CDR1 and CDR2: LGHDT and YNNKEL (reference sequence). The V gene end was trimmed by 0 bases and the J gene end by 10 bases; junction bases not matched to a gene: 9. CDR3 loop: CASSQDYTGVGSPLHF. The CDR3 coding sequence is TGTGCCAGCAGCCAAGATTATACAGGGGTGGGCTCACCCCTCCACTTT.

The chain combines TRBV28 with TRBJ2-7; D unresolved. CDR3 length equals 12 residues. Trimming took off 8 bases at V and 3 bases at J, with 11 bases between the two ends. CDR1 is MDHEN, CDR2 SYDVKM, per germline. The CDR3 DNA reads as TGTGCCAGCGGGCTTGAAGGCTACGAGCAGTACTTC. Amino acid sequence: CASGLEGYEQYF.

The rearrangement joins TRBV10-3 to TRBJ1-2; 8 bases agree with TRBD1. Germline V CDR1 and CDR2: ENHRY, SYGVKD. The CDR3 has 17 residues. V lost 0 bases and J lost 4; bases outside the gene matches: 10. The CDR3: CAISESLSGGGLYGYTF. The DNA for the CDR3 is TGTGCCATCAGTGAGTCGTTGTCAGGGGGCGGGCTCTATGGCTACACCTTC.

This sequence joins TRBV7-2 and TRBJ2-2, with D possibly TRBD2 on 5 matching bases. Trimming stripped 5 bases from V and 7 bases from J, with 14 bases between. The CDR3 contains 14 residues. Germline CDR1 SGHTA, CDR2 FQGNSA. CDR3 bases: TGTGCCAGCAGCCGGAGCGGAGCTTACGGGGAGCTGTTTTTT. This gives the protein CASSRSGAYGELFF.

The V gene is TRBV6-5, the J gene TRBJ2-2, with 7 bases that match TRBD1. Germline V gene sequence: CDR1 MNHEY, CDR2 SVGAGI. The length of the CDR3 is 15 residues. J was trimmed by 6 bases and V by 2 bases; bases with no gene match: 6. As DNA, the CDR3 is TGTGCCAGCAGTTACGTAAACAGGGGCGCCGGGGAGCTGTTTTTT. Translation: CASSYVNRGAGELFF.

The V and J genes are TRBV2 and TRBJ1-5; D possibly corresponds to TRBD1 (6 bases). The CDR3 extends over 17 amino acids. Trimming cost V 6 bases and J 4 bases, with 22 bases left between them. Germline-derived CDR1 and CDR2 are SNHLY and FYNNEI. Here the CDR3 DNA reads TGTGCCAGCAGAGGGACACCGAAAAGTCAAGGGAATCAGCCCCAGCATTTT. As protein: CASRGTPKSQGNQPQHF. Combining the CDR3 with reference TRBV2 and TRBJ1-5 gives the whole variable domain EPEVTQTPSHQVTQMGQEVILRCVPISNHLYFYWYRQILGQKVEFLVSFYNNEISEKSEIFDDQFSVERPDGSNFTLKIRSTKLEDSAMYFCASRGTPKSQGNQPQHFGDGTRLSIL.